This TCR beta chain appears in the sequencing data of a study of T cell responses to AZD1222 COVID-19 vaccine (dated by TCRdb to about 2021). Concerning the study at large: A total of about 250 trial participants underwent TCR sequencing, of whom about 200 had received two doses of AZD1222 and 26 had received two doses of the MenACWY control vaccine. Enrollment into the trials was organized by age into subgroups of 18-55, 56-69 and 70-plus years, and those subgroups contained roughly 160, 29 and 62 TCR-sequenced participants, respectively.

This clone occurred once. This clone's antigen is unknown. There are no base qualities to consult, and no much larger clone falls within one base. What the study reported, not specific to this receptor: A significant rise in spike-specific TCR breadth and depth was observed after two AZD1222 doses relative to day 0 and relative to MenACWY recipients. Nearly half of unique spike-specific TCRs reportedly recognized epitopes outside regions mutated in the B.1.351 and B.1.1.7 variants. CD4 TCRs associated with the vaccine covered the entire spike protein, and the dominant responses were in regions 160-218 and 743-854. Conclusions about previously exposed vaccinees are limited, since just 6 or 7 AZD1222 recipients were seropositive for SARS-CoV-2 at baseline. In the small 56-69-year group, the increase in depth fell short of significance, most likely because of low power. Participants were mostly white British and included more females than males, and it was suggested by the authors that clonal diversity may have been underestimated. Because no day 14 peak-response samples were available, repertoires were characterized only after the peak T cell response.

In the paper's terms, the time point label means: baseline before first vaccination. Per the publication, the treatment or condition label means: meningococcal conjugate vaccine given as trial control. Vaccinee samples came from UK trials COV001 and COV002, including a single-blind randomized controlled phase 2/3 trial of AZD1222 (ChAdOx1 nCoV-19) in healthy adults. For TCRbeta chain sequencing, PBMC samples were collected from trial participants at day 0 and at day 28 after the second dose. The CDR3 regions of human TCRbeta chains were analyzed by immunosequencing. As for how the authors treated the data: TCRs in the repertoires were compared against a reference library of SARS-CoV-2-specific TCRs that had been generated with the MIRA antigen-specificity platform. Breadth was defined as the fraction of unique TCRs that were SARS-CoV-2-associated. Depth was defined as the fraction of total T cells that were SARS-CoV-2-associated. Using the MIRA data, every spike-specific TCR was mapped to the spike region that the TCR reacted to and assigned to either a CD4 or a CD8 class. Log10-transformed breadth and depth values were compared by one-way ANOVA with Sidak's multiple comparisons tests. In its TCRdb copy, this immuneACCESS table keeps in-frame sequences only and misses some clones. Where compared with another copy, unresolved V genes explain less than half of these, and the others have no known cause. V and J calls and clone size are those listed in that table; D and trimming were worked out from the DNA. The sample has 95,000 to 150,000 clones on record, around 90% of them singletons. The ten most abundant clones make up roughly 4.4% of the sample.

CDR1 and CDR2 were assigned from the germline V gene (reference sequence) as PRHDT and FYEKMQ. The cysteine opens and the phenylalanine closes a CDR3 of 13 amino acids. Only CDR3 DNA is held: 39 bases, read in frame from base 1. V sheds 3 bases and J sheds 2 bases, leaving 6 bases between their ends. In this chain, TRBV13 is recombined with TRBJ2-3; there is no confident call for the D gene. This specimen consisted of peripheral blood, obtained on day 0 of MenACWY control vaccination. The source of this sequence is an adult in good health. This receptor carries the CDR3 CASSFPSTDTQYF. The DNA sequence follows: TGTGCCAGCAGCTTTCCCTCCACAGATACGCAGTATTTT.